The T cell receptor beta chain described here comes from a study of blood T cell repertoires in COVID-19. Participants were aged 18 to 89 years from 24 US areas. Germline CDR1 and CDR2: KGHDR and SFDVKD. Losses at the gene ends were 0 bases for V and 5 bases for J; bases not matched to a gene: 7. CDR3 length: 17 amino acids. Authors' analysis steps: Amplification of reference gene primers provided the estimated nucleated cell counts. The protocol was immunoSEQ multiplex PCR, while the TCRdb copy is restricted to in-frame clones and leaves out a portion. From that table come the V and J calls and clone size; the DNA was used to work out D and trimming. The sample records some 200,000 clones, around 81% being singletons.

This receptor was identified in a woman aged 35 to 49 with acute COVID-19. The sequenced sample consisted of PBMCs or T cells enriched from blood (not recorded which). V gene TRBV24-1 combines with J gene TRBJ2-1; TRBD1 matches 9 bases. CDR3 in amino acids: CATSDLRGTGLHNEQFF. DNA for the CDR3: TGTGCCACCAGTGATTTGCGGGGGACAGGGCTACACAATGAGCAGTTCTTC.